This TCR beta chain comes out of a study of cytomegalovirus exposure and HLA in healthy donors. Findings and limits, study-wide: Reports indicate that TCR beta sequences accurately predicted the HLA-A and HLA-B alleles of most subjects. Most TCR beta V segments were productive about 90% or about 30% of the time in an earlier analysis.

In the PCR, 60 Vbeta and 13 Jbeta primers were used. The data were produced by immunoSEQ multiplex PCR, yet TCRdb's version contains in-frame clones alone and is incomplete. This sample has about 230,000 clones, with roughly 85% found just once. Germline values: CDR1 SGHDT, CDR2 YYEEEE. V was clipped by 3 bases and J by 5 bases; unmatched bases: 6. CDR3 length: 14 amino acids. A word on this clone: What it binds is not known.

The clonotype was recovered from a girl aged 2-15 years in good health and CMV-seronegative. What was sequenced was PBMCs. V and J are TRBV5-6 and TRBJ2-5; 8 bases are shared with TRBD2. The CDR3 DNA reads as TGTGCCAGCAGCTGGGGACTAGAAGGGGAGACCCAGTACTTC. It translates to CASSWGLEGETQYF.